This is a list of T cell receptor beta chains from one sample in a study of blood T cell repertoires in COVID-19. Clones were read by immunoSEQ multiplex PCR, and TCRdb kept only the in-frame ones, dropping some. The sample lists around 170,000 clones; less than 90% were seen once. The sequenced sample was peripheral blood. Every receptor here comes from a middle-aged woman with acute or convalescent COVID-19. Both conserved end residues are part of each CDR3. Each record gives: clone size, V gene, CDR3 protein. Not every row has a clone size; where given, it reads once, few, many or a size class.

.	TRBV27	CASTKKPGGRGGELFF
.	TRBV3-1/TRBV3-2	CASSLGTSGGYEQYF
.	TRBV5-1	CASSLTGGIHNSPLHF
.	TRBV19	CASSIEWWQGVTEAFF
.	TRBV6-1	CASSEDRGSYNEQFF
.	TRBV19	CASSAQGDEQYF
once	TRBV24-1	CATSGGAGVFETQYF
.	TRBV7-2	CASSLGPNNEQFF
.	TRBV2	CASSVVDYGSYNEQFF
.	TRBV27	CASSPGQTDTQYF
few	TRBV11-3	CASSLRLAGGNTGELFF
.	TRBV30	CAGIAGGANEQFF
.	TRBV15	CATSGTANTGELFF
.	TRBV7-9	CASSSRNTIYF
.	TRBV7-9	CASSRDREAFF
.	TRBV6-1	CASSDIGNTIYF
few	TRBV2	CASKARGGDEQFF
.	TRBV11-3	CASSRGAGYNEQFF
few	TRBV5-4	CASSTPGQGGTEAFF
once	TRBV7-9	CASSSQTGLGAQYF